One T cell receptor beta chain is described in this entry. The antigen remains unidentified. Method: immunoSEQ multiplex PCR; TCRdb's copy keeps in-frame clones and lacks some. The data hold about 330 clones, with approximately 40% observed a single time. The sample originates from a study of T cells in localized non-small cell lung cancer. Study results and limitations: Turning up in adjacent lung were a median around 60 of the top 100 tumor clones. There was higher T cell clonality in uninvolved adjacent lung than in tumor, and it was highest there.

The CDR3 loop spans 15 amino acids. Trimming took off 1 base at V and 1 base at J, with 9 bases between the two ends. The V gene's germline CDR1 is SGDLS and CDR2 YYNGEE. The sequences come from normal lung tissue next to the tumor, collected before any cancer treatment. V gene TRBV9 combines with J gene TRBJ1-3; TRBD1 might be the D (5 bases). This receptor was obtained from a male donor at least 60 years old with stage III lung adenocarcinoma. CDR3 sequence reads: CASSVWGDSGNTIYF. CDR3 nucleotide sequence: TGTGCCAGCAGCGTATGGGGGGATTCTGGAAACACCATATATTTT. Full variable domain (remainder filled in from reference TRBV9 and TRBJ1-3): DSGVTQTPKHLITATGQRVTLRCSPRSGDLSVYWYQQSLDQGLQFLIQYYNGEERAKGNILERFSAQQFPDLHSELNLSSLELGDSALYFCASSVWGDSGNTIYFGEGSWLTVV.